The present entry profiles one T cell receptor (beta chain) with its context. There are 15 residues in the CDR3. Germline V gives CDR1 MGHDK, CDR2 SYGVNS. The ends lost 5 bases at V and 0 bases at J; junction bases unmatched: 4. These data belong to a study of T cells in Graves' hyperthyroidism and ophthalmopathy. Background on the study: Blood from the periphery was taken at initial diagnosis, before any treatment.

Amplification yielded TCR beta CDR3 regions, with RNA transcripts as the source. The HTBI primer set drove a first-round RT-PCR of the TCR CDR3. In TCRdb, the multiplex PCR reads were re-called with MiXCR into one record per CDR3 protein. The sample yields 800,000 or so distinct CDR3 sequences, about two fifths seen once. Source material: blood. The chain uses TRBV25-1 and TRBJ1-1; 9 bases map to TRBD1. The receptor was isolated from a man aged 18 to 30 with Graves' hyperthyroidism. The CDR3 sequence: CASSYDRGMNTEAFF. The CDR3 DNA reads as TGTGCCAGCAGTTACGACAGGGGGATGAACACTGAAGCTTTCTTT.